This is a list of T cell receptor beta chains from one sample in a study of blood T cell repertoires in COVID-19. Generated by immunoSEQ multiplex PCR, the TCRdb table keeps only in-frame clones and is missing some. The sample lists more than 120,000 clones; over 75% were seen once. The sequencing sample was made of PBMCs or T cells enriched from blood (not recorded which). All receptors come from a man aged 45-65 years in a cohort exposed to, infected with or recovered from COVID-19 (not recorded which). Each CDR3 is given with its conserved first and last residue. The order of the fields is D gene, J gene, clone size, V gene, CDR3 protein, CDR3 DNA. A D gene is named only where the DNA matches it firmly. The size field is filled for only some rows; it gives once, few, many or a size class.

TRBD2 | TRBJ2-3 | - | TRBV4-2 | CASSQSDGLAGTLAYTQYF | TGTGCCAGCAGCCAATCGGACGGACTAGCGGGAACACTTGCGTATACGCAGTATTTT
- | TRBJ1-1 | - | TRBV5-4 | CASSSTGTPNTEAFF | TGTGCCAGCAGCTCAACCGGGACACCAAACACTGAAGCTTTCTTT
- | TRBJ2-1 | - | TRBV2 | CASSEWGGEQFF | TGTGCCAGCAGTGAGTGGGGAGGAGAGCAGTTCTTC
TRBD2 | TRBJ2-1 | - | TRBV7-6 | CASSLGGWASGSVKDEQFF | TGTGCCAGCAGCTTAGGGGGTTGGGCTAGCGGGAGTGTTAAGGATGAGCAGTTCTTC
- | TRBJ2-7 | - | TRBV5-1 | CASSFPGEAYEQYF | TGCGCCAGCAGCTTTCCAGGGGAAGCCTACGAGCAGTACTTC
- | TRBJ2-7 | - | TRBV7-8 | CASSLRAQGTYEQYF | TGTGCCAGCAGCTTAAGAGCACAGGGAACCTACGAGCAGTACTTC
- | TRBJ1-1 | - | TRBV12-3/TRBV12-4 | CASGLRGGTEAFF | TGTGCCAGCGGCCTAAGGGGCGGCACTGAAGCTTTCTTT
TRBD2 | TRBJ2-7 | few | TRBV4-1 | CASSSGGAAGLSYEQYF | TGCGCCAGCAGCTCTGGAGGAGCAGCGGGGTTGTCGTACGAGCAGTACTTC
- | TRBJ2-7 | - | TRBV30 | CAWTPDSSYEQYF | TGTGCCTGGACCCCGGACAGCTCCTACGAGCAGTACTTC
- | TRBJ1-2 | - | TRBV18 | CASSVVREAYGYTF | TGTGCCAGCTCTGTTGTCCGGGAGGCCTATGGCTACACCTTC
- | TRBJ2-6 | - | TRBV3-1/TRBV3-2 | CASSQELPGNVLTF | TGTGCCAGCAGCCAAGAATTGCCAGGCAACGTCCTGACTTTC
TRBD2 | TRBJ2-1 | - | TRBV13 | CASRLASGILYNEQFF | TGTGCCAGCAGACTAGCTAGCGGGATACTCTACAATGAGCAGTTCTTC
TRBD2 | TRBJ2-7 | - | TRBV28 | CASSGLAVTYEQYF | TGTGCCAGCAGCGGACTAGCGGTAACCTACGAGCAGTACTTC
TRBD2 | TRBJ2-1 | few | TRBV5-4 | CASSLALAGAGDEQFF | TGTGCCAGCAGCTTGGCCCTAGCGGGGGCCGGCGATGAGCAGTTCTTC
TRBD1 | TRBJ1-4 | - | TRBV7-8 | CASGRGEKLFF | TGTGCCAGCGGCAGGGGGGAAAAACTGTTTTTT
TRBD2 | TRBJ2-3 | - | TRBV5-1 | CASSIASGGDTQYF | TGCGCCAGCAGCATCGCTAGCGGGGGAGATACGCAGTATTTT
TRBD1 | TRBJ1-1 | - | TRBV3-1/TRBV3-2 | CASSQQARQGKAFF | TGTGCCAGCAGCCAACAAGCCCGACAGGGTAAAGCTTTCTTT
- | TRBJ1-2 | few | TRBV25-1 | CASSAGTFYGYTF | TGTGCCAGCAGTGCGGGGACTTTCTATGGCTACACCTTC
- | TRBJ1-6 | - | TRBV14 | CASSSLSLGSPLHF | TGTGCCAGCAGCTCCCTAAGTCTAGGCTCACCCCTCCACTTT
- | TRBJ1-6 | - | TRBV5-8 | CASSLVSVQSSNSPLHF | TGTGCCAGCAGCTTGGTATCAGTGCAGTCGTCGAATTCACCCCTCCACTTT
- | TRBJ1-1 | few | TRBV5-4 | CASSISSGGWTEAFF | TGTGCCAGCAGCATATCGTCGGGGGGCTGGACTGAAGCTTTCTTT
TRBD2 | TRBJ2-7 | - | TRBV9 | CASSGQTSGRESGEQYF | TGTGCCAGCAGCGGCCAGACTAGCGGGAGAGAATCGGGGGAGCAGTACTTC
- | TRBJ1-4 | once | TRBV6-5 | CASSYRGRNEKLFF | TGTGCCAGCAGTTACCGGGGGAGAAATGAAAAACTGTTTTTT
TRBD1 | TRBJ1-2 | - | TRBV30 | CAYDREHYGYTF | TGTGCCTACGACAGGGAACACTATGGCTACACCTTC
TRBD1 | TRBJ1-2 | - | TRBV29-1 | CSAGDSFNYGYTF | TGCAGCGCAGGGGACAGCTTCAACTATGGCTACACCTTC
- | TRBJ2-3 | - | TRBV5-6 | CASSSPLERITDTQYF | TGTGCCAGCAGCTCCCCCCTGGAGCGGATCACAGATACGCAGTATTTT